The 2 T cell receptor beta chains listed next were all sequenced from one sample in a study of shared clonotypes between healthy human individuals. Produced via immunoSEQ multiplex PCR; TCRdb's table is partial and in-frame only. Among approximately 2.5 million clones listed, just over 90% were seen once. What was sequenced was naive CD4+ T cells sorted from blood. The subset denotes: CD45RA+ positively selected. These receptor sequences come from a man younger than 35 in good health.

This clone was counted a single time. The chain has TRBV5-1 and TRBJ1-1; 7 nucleotides match TRBD1. CDR1 and CDR2 (germline): SGHRS, YFSETQ. The V gene end was trimmed by 4 bases and the J gene end by 3 bases; junction bases not matched to a gene: 6. This CDR3 is 14 amino acids long. CDR3 DNA sequence: TGCGCCAGCAGCCCCGGACAGGACTACACTGAAGCTTTCTTT. Encoded protein: CASSPGQDYTEAFF.

The rearrangement uses TRBV5-1 and TRBJ2-5; 8 bases are shared with TRBD1. This CDR3 has 15 amino acids. J lost 2 bases, V lost 1 base, and 4 bases had no gene match. Per germline, CDR1 SGHRS and CDR2 YFSETQ. The DNA of the CDR3 is TGCGCCAGCAGCTTGAGTACAGGGGGGCAAGAGACCCAGTACTTC. This gives the protein CASSLSTGGQETQYF. Complete variable domain (other parts from reference TRBV5-1 and TRBJ2-5): KAGVTQTPRYLIKTRGQQVTLSCSPISGHRSVSWYQQTPGQGLQFLFEYFSETQRNKGNFPGRFSGRQFSNSRSEMNVSTLELGDSALYLCASSLSTGGQETQYFGPGTRLLVL.